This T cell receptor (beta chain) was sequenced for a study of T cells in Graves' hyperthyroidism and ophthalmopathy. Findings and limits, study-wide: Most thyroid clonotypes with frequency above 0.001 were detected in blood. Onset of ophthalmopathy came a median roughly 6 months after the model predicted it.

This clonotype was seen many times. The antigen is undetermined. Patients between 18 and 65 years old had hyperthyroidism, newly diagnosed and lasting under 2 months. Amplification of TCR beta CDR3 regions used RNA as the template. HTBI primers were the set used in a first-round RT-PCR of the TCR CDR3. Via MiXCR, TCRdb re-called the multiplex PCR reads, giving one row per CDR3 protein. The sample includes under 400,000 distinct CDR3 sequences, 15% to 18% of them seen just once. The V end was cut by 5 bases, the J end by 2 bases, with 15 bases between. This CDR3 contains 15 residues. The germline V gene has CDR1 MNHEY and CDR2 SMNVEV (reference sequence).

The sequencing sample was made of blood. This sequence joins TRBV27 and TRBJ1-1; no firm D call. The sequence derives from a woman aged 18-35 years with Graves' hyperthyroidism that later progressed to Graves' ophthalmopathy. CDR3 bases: TGTGCCAGCAGTCCCCGAGGCTGGGGTAACACTGAAGCTTTCTTT. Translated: CASSPRGWGNTEAFF.